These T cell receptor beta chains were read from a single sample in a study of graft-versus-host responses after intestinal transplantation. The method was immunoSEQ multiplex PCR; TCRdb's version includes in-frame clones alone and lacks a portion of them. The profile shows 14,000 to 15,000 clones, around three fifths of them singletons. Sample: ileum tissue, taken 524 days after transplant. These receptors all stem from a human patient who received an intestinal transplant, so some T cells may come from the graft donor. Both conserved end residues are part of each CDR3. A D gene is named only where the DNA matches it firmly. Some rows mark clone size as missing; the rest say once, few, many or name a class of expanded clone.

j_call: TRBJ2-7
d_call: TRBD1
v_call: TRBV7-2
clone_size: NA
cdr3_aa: CASSLWDTGDSYEQYF
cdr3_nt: TGTGCCAGCAGCTTATGGGACACAGGGGATTCCTACGAGCAGTACTTC

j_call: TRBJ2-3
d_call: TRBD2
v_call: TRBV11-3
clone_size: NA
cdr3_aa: CASSFQAGGLVTDTQYF
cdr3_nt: TGTGCCAGCAGCTTTCAAGCGGGGGGGCTAGTGACAGATACGCAGTATTTT

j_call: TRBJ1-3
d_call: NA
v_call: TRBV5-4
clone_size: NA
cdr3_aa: CASSLYGRGNTIYF
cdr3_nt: TGTGCCAGCAGCTTGTACGGGAGAGGTAACACCATATATTTT

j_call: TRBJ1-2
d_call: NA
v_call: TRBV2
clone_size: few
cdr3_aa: CASSLFGREGGVGYTF
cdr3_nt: TGTGCCAGCAGCCTTTTCGGACGGGAGGGTGGCGTTGGCTACACCTTC

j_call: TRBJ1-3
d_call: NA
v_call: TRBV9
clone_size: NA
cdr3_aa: CASSPIGNTIYF
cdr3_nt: TGTGCCAGCAGCCCAATTGGAAACACCATATATTTT

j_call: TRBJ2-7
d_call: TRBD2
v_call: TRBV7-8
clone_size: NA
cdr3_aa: CASSPRYGTSRDYEQYF
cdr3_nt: TGTGCCAGCAGCCCCAGGTACGGGACTAGCAGAGACTACGAGCAGTACTTC

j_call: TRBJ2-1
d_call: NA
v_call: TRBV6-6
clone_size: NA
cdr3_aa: CASSPGLLNNEQFF
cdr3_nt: TGTGCCAGCAGTCCGGGACTCTTAAACAATGAGCAGTTCTTC

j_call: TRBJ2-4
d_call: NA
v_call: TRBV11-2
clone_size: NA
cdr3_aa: CASSLDIGNIQYF
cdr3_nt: TGTGCCAGCAGCTTAGATATCGGAAACATTCAGTACTTC

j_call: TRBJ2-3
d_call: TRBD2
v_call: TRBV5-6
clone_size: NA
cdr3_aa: CASSLGELRRGSTDTQYF
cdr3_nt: TGTGCCAGCAGCTTAGGGGAACTGCGGCGGGGGAGCACAGATACGCAGTATTTT

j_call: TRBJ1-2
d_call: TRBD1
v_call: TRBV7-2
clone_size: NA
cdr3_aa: CASSLVLGQGDPNYGYTF
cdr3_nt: TGTGCCAGCAGCTTAGTTTTGGGACAGGGCGACCCTAACTATGGCTACACCTTC

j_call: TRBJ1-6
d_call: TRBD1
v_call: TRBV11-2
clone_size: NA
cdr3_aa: CASSFTGTASGSPLHF
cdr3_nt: TGTGCCAGCAGCTTCACCGGGACAGCGTCGGGTTCACCCCTCCACTTT

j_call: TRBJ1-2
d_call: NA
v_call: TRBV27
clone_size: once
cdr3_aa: CASSFLPIGGGYTF
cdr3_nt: TGTGCCAGCAGTTTCCTGCCCATTGGGGGCGGCTACACCTTC

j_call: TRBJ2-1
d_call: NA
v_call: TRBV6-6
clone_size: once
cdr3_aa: CASSYGPSPYNEQFF
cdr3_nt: TGTGCCAGCAGTTACGGGCCTAGCCCCTACAATGAGCAGTTCTTC

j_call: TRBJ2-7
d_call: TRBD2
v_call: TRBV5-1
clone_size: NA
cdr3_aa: CASSWRTSGGVYEQYF
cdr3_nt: TGCGCCAGCAGCTGGAGGACTAGCGGGGGAGTCTACGAGCAGTACTTC

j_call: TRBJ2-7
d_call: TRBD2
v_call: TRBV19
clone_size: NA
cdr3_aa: CASSRTSGGAYEQYF
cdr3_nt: TGTGCCAGTAGTCGGACTAGCGGGGGGGCATACGAGCAGTACTTC

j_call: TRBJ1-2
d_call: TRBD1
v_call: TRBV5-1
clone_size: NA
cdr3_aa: CASSLTRDSTNYGYTF
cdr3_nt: TGCGCCAGCAGCTTGACCCGGGACAGCACTAACTATGGCTACACCTTC

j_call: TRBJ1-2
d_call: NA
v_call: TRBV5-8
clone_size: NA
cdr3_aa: CASSLEQGFYGYTF
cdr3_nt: TGTGCCAGCAGCTTGGAACAGGGTTTCTATGGCTACACCTTC

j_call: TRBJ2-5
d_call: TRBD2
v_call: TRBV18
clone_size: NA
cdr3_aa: CASSRRGGLGPSETQYF
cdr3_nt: TGTGCCAGCTCACGTCGCGGCGGACTAGGTCCCTCGGAGACCCAGTACTTC

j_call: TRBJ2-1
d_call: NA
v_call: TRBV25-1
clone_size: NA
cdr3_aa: CASSELTGSSYNEQFF
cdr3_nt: TGTGCCAGCAGTGAATTAACAGGGAGCTCCTACAATGAGCAGTTCTTC

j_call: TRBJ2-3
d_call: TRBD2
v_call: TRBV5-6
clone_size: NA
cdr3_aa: CASSFGTSGYRSTDTQYF
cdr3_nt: TGTGCCAGCAGCTTCGGGACTAGCGGTTATCGTAGCACAGATACGCAGTATTTT

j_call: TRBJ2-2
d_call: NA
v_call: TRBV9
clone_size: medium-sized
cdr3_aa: CASSAGTNTGELFF
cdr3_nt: TGTGCCAGCAGCGCCGGGACGAACACCGGGGAGCTGTTTTTT

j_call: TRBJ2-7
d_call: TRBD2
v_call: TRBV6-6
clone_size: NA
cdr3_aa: CASSFAGGLYEQYF
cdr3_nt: TGTGCCAGCAGCTTCGCGGGGGGGCTTTACGAGCAGTACTTC

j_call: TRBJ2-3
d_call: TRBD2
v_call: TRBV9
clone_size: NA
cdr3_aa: CASSVKGRAGRTDTQYF
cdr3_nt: TGTGCCAGCAGCGTCAAGGGGAGGGCAGGCCGCACAGATACGCAGTATTTT

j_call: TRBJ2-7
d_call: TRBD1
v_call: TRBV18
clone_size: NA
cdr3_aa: CASSPRAAGTGAGRYEQYF
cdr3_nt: TGTGCCAGCTCACCACGGGCCGCCGGGACAGGGGCCGGGAGGTACGAGCAGTACTTC

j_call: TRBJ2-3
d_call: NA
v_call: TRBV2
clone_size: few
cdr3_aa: CASSLQAGNTDTQYF
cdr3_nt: TGTGCCAGCAGCCTACAGGCGGGAAACACAGATACGCAGTATTTT

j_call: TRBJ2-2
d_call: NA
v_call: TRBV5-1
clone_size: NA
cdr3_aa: CASSLARPPQANTGELFF
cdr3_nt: TGCGCCAGCAGCTTGGCCCGCCCCCCCCAGGCCAACACCGGGGAGCTGTTTTTT

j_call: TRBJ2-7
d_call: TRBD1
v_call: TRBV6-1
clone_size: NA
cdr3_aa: CASSESGTDSYEQYF
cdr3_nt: TGTGCCAGCAGTGAGTCCGGGACAGACTCCTACGAGCAGTACTTC